This is a list of T cell receptor beta chains from one sample in a study of CD8 T cells in ankylosing spondylitis. TCRdb processed the 5' RACE reads anew with MiXCR; each CDR3 protein has one entry. The table records 350,000 to 450,000 distinct CDR3 sequences, approximately 26% of them present only once. The material sequenced was blood, either unsorted or a sorted T cell fraction (not recorded which). These TCRs come from a male donor with ankylosing spondylitis. CDR3s include the opening cysteine and the closing phenylalanine or tryptophan. Clone sizes are given selectively: once, few, many, or a class where the clone is expanded.

>TRBV5-1|-
CASRRLGPYFEDTEAFF
>TRBV12-3/TRBV12-4|-
CASSLGRGTASSGNTIYF
>TRBV3-1|-
CASSYLGGGWNTGELFF
>TRBV30|-
CALAGVYEQYF
>TRBV25-1|few
CASSGWDMTDSGNTIYF
>TRBV30|few
CAWDRDRISYEQYF
>TRBV3-1|-
CASSQEANYGYTF
>TRBV19|-
CASSIGTNEKLFF
>TRBV12-3/TRBV12-4|-
CASSRRDLYGYTF
>TRBV5-1|many
CASSLDPHVYEQYF
>TRBV5-1|-
CASSSIVNNEQFF
>TRBV20-1|-
CSARKNEQFF
>TRBV25-1|-
CASSESGKQETQYF
>TRBV20-1|few
CSARDSEGGNCGYTF
>TRBV7-2|-
CASSLRTSGADTQYF
>TRBV20-1|few
CSAPTSSNEQFF
>TRBV25-1|few
CASSESPSRTSGMGTDTQYF
>TRBV27|few
CASGRSYEQYF
>TRBV12-3/TRBV12-4|-
CASSLWASGGYNEQFF
>TRBV29-1|-
CSPTGQGLSSPLHF
>TRBV7-9|-
CASSLGGAGLNTEAFF
>TRBV29-1|few
CSAIGTATYNEQFF
>TRBV5-1|few
CASSLGGQPTDTQYF
>TRBV5-6|-
CASSFGLAGLGFGETQYF
>TRBV5-1|-
CASSSIQGAREKLFF
>TRBV7-2|-
CASSLSAAGDALNQPQHF
>TRBV29-1|few
CSPGFSYNEQFF
>TRBV27|-
CASSFGSSRRSPLHF
>TRBV7-9|-
CASVSGRRGNTEAFF
>TRBV18|-
CASSPRTGSWEQYF
>TRBV10-3|-
CAISESAPLTPDTQYF
>TRBV11-2|few
CASSPLARGRTEAFF
>TRBV28|-
CASGTEGYSYNEQFF
>TRBV28|-
CASSLWTGSNIQYF
>TRBV20-1|-
CSAPRGSSYNEQFF
>TRBV28|-
CASTPPGVVMDNEQFF
>TRBV12-3/TRBV12-4|few
CASSPGLGGYTF
>TRBV9|-
CASSGRRVNYGYTF
>TRBV25-1|-
CASSEWTSGRDTDTQYF
>TRBV12-3/TRBV12-4|-
CASSLGIGVGEETQYF
>TRBV4-1|once
CASSQDPGGSTGELFF
>TRBV19|few
CASSRGRDGYTF
>TRBV5-5|few
CASSLDADPGLNSPLHF
>TRBV18|few
CASSPRPDPNTEAFF
>TRBV20-1|few
CSARDPRTSQETQYF
>TRBV12-3/TRBV12-4|-
CASSFYRGRAEKLFF
>TRBV5-1|many
CASGGADLNTGELFF
>TRBV2|-
CASSEGLSTDTQYF
>TRBV5-1|-
CASRRTGDPNEKLFF
>TRBV20-1|few
CSAILTGGSTGYTF
>TRBV25-1|few
CASSDLRPHTGELFF
>TRBV4-2|once
CASSRGGLAGVDYNEQFF
>TRBV27|few
CASSLLDGGANVLTF
>TRBV11-3|few
CASSSQAVGTGELFF